The 25 T cell receptor beta chains below all came from one sample that was sequenced in a study of breast tumors, draining lymph nodes, adjacent tissues. TCRdb called the multiplex PCR reads again in MiXCR, with one record for every CDR3 protein. The sample contains several thousand distinct CDR3 sequences, roughly 46% of which appear only once. The sequenced sample consisted of tumor-adjacent breast tissue. The receptors stem from a female donor with breast cancer. Some clones in this sample may be carry-over from other donors' samples.

The table lists this clonotype with a few counts. The chain uses TRBV24-1 and TRBJ1-4, with D tentatively TRBD1 (5 bases). The V gene's germline CDR1 is KGHDR and CDR2 SFDVKD. The CDR3 sequence is 15 residues long. Trimming shortened V by 0 bases and J by 4 bases, and 8 bases separated the two germline ends. The CDR3 region is CATSDLWGRNEKLFF. For the CDR3, the DNA is TGTGCCACCAGTGATTTGTGGGGCCGTAATGAAAAACTGTTTTTT.

The count of this clonotype is one. The chain links TRBV2 to TRBJ1-5, with 9 positions matching TRBD1. CDR3 length equals 12 residues. CDR1 SNHLY and CDR2 FYNNEI come from the germline V gene. After removal of 7 bases from V and 6 bases from J, the junction contained 1 base not matched to a gene. CDR3 region: CASTDRGQPQHF. As DNA, the CDR3 is TGTGCCAGCACGGACAGGGGTCAGCCCCAGCATTTT.

The rearrangement uses TRBV24-1 and TRBJ2-7; D is possibly TRBD1 (5 bases). Looked up from germline, CDR1 is KGHDR and CDR2 is SFDVKD. The CDR3 loop spans 15 amino acids. Trimming took off 0 bases at V and 2 bases at J, with 10 bases between the two ends. DNA for the CDR3: TGTGCCACCAGTGATTTGAGCCCCAGGGCCTACGAGCAGTACTTC. Protein: CATSDLSPRAYEQYF.

The J gene is TRBJ1-4, the V gene TRBV28; 8 nucleotides match TRBD1. The CDR3 runs 14 residues. J gave up 7 bases and V 6 bases, and 7 bases lay outside the gene matches. Germline loops: CDR1 MDHEN, CDR2 SYDVKM. The DNA for the CDR3 is TGTGCCAGCAGCAATCAGGACAGGGTTGAAAAACTGTTTTTT. It specifies CASSNQDRVEKLFF.

This clonotype qualifies as medium-sized (0.01 to 0.1%). V usage is TRBV20-1 and J usage is TRBJ2-3, with D tentatively TRBD2 (6 bases). The germline gives CDR1 DFQATT, CDR2 SNEGSKA (reference sequence). With 3 bases removed from V and 5 bases from J, the gap between germline ends came to 21 bases. The CDR3 has 16 amino acids. Here the CDR3 DNA reads TGCAGTGCTAGGGCCATAGCGGAGGTCCCAATAGATACGCAGTATTTT. Translated, it gives CSARAIAEVPIDTQYF.

This clonotype was picked up many times. The CDR3 bases are TGTGCCAGCAGTTTCGGGACCGGGGAGCTGTTTTTT. Its protein is CASSFGTGELFF. The V call is TRBV12-3 or TRBV12-4, the J call TRBJ2-2; D uncertain. The CDR3 sequence is 12 residues long. Trimming shortened V by 3 bases and J by 5 bases, and 4 bases separated the two germline ends.

This clonotype was counted many times. The V gene is TRBV6-1, the J gene TRBJ2-3; a weak D match, TRBD1 (6 bases). The V gene's germline CDR1 is MNHNS and CDR2 SASEGT. The CDR3 contains 14 residues. V was pared by 8 bases and J by 1 base, with 13 bases between. CDR3 in amino acids: CASRRTDGTDTQYF. The CDR3 region has the DNA TGTGCCAGCCGTCGGACAGATGGCACAGATACGCAGTATTTT.

The chain employs TRBV7-9 and TRBJ2-3; TRBD2 might be the D (5 bases). V was clipped by 3 bases and J by 8 bases, with 9 bases between them. The germline V gene encodes CDR1 SEHNR and CDR2 FQNEAQ (reference sequence). CDR3 size: 12 residues. The CDR3 spells CASSLGRGTQYF. The CDR3 nucleotides read TGTGCCAGCAGCTTGGGGAGAGGTACGCAGTATTTT.

This clonotype ranks as medium-sized. Here the CDR3 DNA reads TGTGCCAGCAGTTTCGACACCGGCAATCAGCCCCAGCATTTT. This gives the protein CASSFDTGNQPQHF. J is TRBJ1-5 and V is TRBV12-3 or TRBV12-4; D gene ambiguous. The V and J ends lost 3 bases and 2 bases respectively, with 8 bases between them. The CDR3 has 14 residues.

J is TRBJ2-5 and V is TRBV20-1; TRBD2 agrees at 13 bases. Germline-derived CDR1 and CDR2 are DFQATT and SNEGSKA (reference sequence). The CDR3 sequence is 18 residues long. The V gene end was trimmed by 4 bases and the J gene end by 5 bases; junction bases not matched to a gene: 16. In nucleotides, the CDR3 is TGCAGTGCTAATGGGAAAACTAGCGGGGGGGCCCTCCGGGAGACCCAGTACTTC. Its translation is CSANGKTSGGALRETQYF.

The gene calls are TRBV20-1 and TRBJ2-1; 7 nucleotides line up with TRBD2. This CDR3 is 14 amino acids long. CDR1 DFQATT and CDR2 SNEGSKA come from the germline V gene (reference sequence). The J segment lost 8 bases and the V segment lost 0 bases, leaving 7 bases of the junction unmatched. CDR3: CSARDLLAADEQFF. CDR3 in DNA: TGCAGTGCTAGAGATCTGCTAGCGGCCGATGAGCAGTTCTTC.

J is TRBJ2-2 and V is TRBV20-1, with D perhaps TRBD1 (6 bases). CDR3 length: 13 residues. Between the trimmed V and J ends, which lost 1 base and 9 bases, there was a span of 12 bases. Germline values: CDR1 DFQATT, CDR2 SNEGSKA (reference sequence). This CDR3 reads CSARVQQGWELFF. The CDR3 DNA reads TGCAGTGCTAGAGTCCAACAGGGCTGGGAGCTGTTTTTT.

This clonotype was found many times. The CDR3 spells CASRAGAGEQFF. The CDR3, as DNA: TGTGCCAGCAGAGCGGGAGCTGGCGAGCAGTTCTTC. This chain connects TRBV2 to TRBJ2-1, with TRBD2 identical over 8 bases. The CDR3 is 12 amino acids. Trimming at V came to 6 bases and at J to 10 bases, leaving 5 bases not matched to a gene. In germline, CDR1 is SNHLY, CDR2 FYNNEI.

This clonotype was seen repeatedly, ten times or more. The chain couples TRBV12-3 or TRBV12-4 to TRBJ2-5; TRBD2 matches 8 bases. Trimming removed 6 bases from V and 9 bases from J; junction bases left unmatched: 9. The CDR3 is made up of 13 amino acids. CDR3 in DNA: TGTGCCAGCAGCCGAGACCCGGGAGGGGCCCAGTACTTC. This encodes CASSRDPGGAQYF.

This clonotype was recorded at least ten times. The chain couples TRBV28 to TRBJ1-5; unclear D gene. CDR1 is MDHEN, CDR2 SYDVKM, per germline. The CDR3 length is 12 residues. Deletions cut 3 bases from V and 4 bases from J, with 4 bases between. The CDR3 DNA follows: TGTGCCAGCAGTTTTAGGAATCAGCCCCAGCATTTT. Encoded protein: CASSFRNQPQHF.

The chain carries TRBV24-1 and TRBJ2-2, with a weak D call TRBD2 (5 bases). V was shortened by 2 bases and J by 3 bases, with 9 bases between the two germline ends. Germline assignment: CDR1 KGHDR and CDR2 SFDVKD. The CDR3 has 15 amino acids. The CDR3 DNA sequence: TGTGCCACCAGTGATTCCCTGGACTACACCGGGGAGCTGTTTTTT. This translates into CATSDSLDYTGELFF.

A remark on this clonotype: A much larger clone sits a single nucleotide away, making a read error possible. This chain links TRBV18 with TRBJ2-5, with D tentatively TRBD2 (6 bases). CDR1 and CDR2 (germline): KGHSH, LQKENI. This CDR3 comprises 15 residues. The CDR3 nucleotides are TGTGCCAGCTCACCAAGGGCAGGGAGGCAAGAGACCCAGTCCTTC. Translating gives CASSPRAGRQETQSF.

By share, this clonotype counts as medium-sized. The chain recombines TRBV20-1 with TRBJ2-1; 9 nucleotides match TRBD1. CDR1 and CDR2 (germline): DFQATT, SNEGSKA (reference sequence). Trimming cost V 5 bases and J 4 bases; bases outside gene matches: 6. The CDR3 extends over 14 amino acids. CDR3 residues: CSASSGTGYNEQFF. CDR3 DNA sequence: TGCAGTGCTTCCTCCGGGACAGGGTACAATGAGCAGTTCTTC.

This clonotype occurred a few times. With a much larger clone just one base away, this may be a read error. The V and J genes are TRBV28 and TRBJ2-1; the D is unclear. The germline V gene encodes CDR1 MDHEN and CDR2 SYDVKM. The CDR3 has 11 amino acids. The CDR3 is CASSLGNGQFF. As DNA, the CDR3 is TGTGCCAGCAGTTTGGGTAATGGGCAGTTCTTC.

This clonotype counts as medium-sized. The J gene is TRBJ2-7, the V gene TRBV20-1; 14 nucleotides match TRBD2. V was clipped by 6 bases and J by 6 bases; unmatched bases: 22. The CDR3 covers 19 residues. CDR1 DFQATT and CDR2 SNEGSKA come from the germline V gene (reference sequence). The CDR3 reads CSASFILGLAGGLGGEQYF. CDR3 nucleotides: TGCAGTGCGAGCTTCATACTCGGACTAGCGGGAGGCCTAGGGGGCGAGCAGTACTTC.

By sample share, this clonotype is medium-sized. This sequence joins TRBV29-1 and TRBJ2-2; no firm D call. The CDR3 runs to 13 residues. V shed 7 bases and J shed 0 bases, with 9 bases lying between them. Germline V lookup: CDR1 SQVTM, CDR2 ANQGSEA. The DNA of the CDR3 is TGCAGCGGCGTCGTATCGAACACCGGGGAGCTGTTTTTT. It codes for CSGVVSNTGELFF.

By sample share, this clonotype is medium-sized. The chain uses TRBV12-3 or TRBV12-4 and TRBJ2-7; D unresolved. The ends were cut back, 5 bases at V and 2 bases at J, with 10 bases in the middle. The CDR3 runs to 13 residues. The CDR3 coding sequence is TGTGCCAGCAGTAAGACTCCAGCCTACGAGCAGTACTTC. Amino acids: CASSKTPAYEQYF.

In its sample, this clonotype ranks as medium-sized. The rearrangement uses TRBV27 and TRBJ2-1; 8 nucleotides agree with TRBD2. The J segment lost 15 bases and the V segment lost 6 bases, leaving 16 bases of the junction unmatched. The CDR3 covers 14 residues. Germline values: CDR1 MNHEY, CDR2 SMNVEV (reference sequence). The CDR3 nucleotides read TGTGCCAGCAGCCCAGGGGCCAGCGGGAGAACTATGTTCTTC. It specifies CASSPGASGRTMFF.

V usage is TRBV6-2 or TRBV6-3 and J usage is TRBJ2-7; D possibly matches TRBD1 or TRBD2 (5 bases each). Deletions cut 2 bases from V and 1 base from J, with 9 bases between. CDR1 is MNHEY, CDR2 SVGEGT, per germline. This CDR3 is built from 14 residues. The CDR3: CASSYGTDSYEQYF. The CDR3, as DNA: TGTGCCAGCAGTTACGGGACGGATTCCTACGAGCAGTACTTC.

This clonotype was observed a handful of times. The rearrangement joins TRBV24-1 to TRBJ1-1, with a possible D match to TRBD1 (5 bases). This CDR3 region has 13 residues. The germline V gene has CDR1 KGHDR and CDR2 SFDVKD. Between the trimmed V and J ends, which lost 5 bases and 7 bases, there was a span of 13 bases. The CDR3 protein is CATSGGTVDEAFF. The CDR3 bases are TGTGCCACCAGTGGAGGGACTGTTGATGAAGCTTTCTTT.